The 27 T cell receptor beta chains given below trace back to one sample, sequenced in a study of metastatic and nonmetastatic thyroid tumors. TCRdb re-analyzed the PCR reads through MiXCR. This table holds over 50,000 clones, 30% found once. Every patient was untreated before thyroid surgery. Input material: blood. The receptors stem from a female donor with papillary thyroid cancer or a benign thyroid nodule (not recorded which). Some clones in this sample may be carry-over from other donors' samples.

In this sample, this clone turned up a few times. The V and J genes are TRBV12-3 or TRBV12-4 and TRBJ2-5; D may be TRBD1 or TRBD2 (6 bases each). The V gene lost 3 bases and the J gene lost 7 bases, with 15 bases spanning the gap. CDR3 length: 14 amino acids. CDR3 in amino acids: CASSFGGPQRTQYF. The CDR3 DNA reads TGTGCCAGCAGTTTTGGGGGGCCCCAACGGACCCAGTACTTC.

The chain joins TRBV6-2 or TRBV6-3 to TRBJ2-7; D is unclear. This CDR3 region has 15 residues. V was trimmed by 2 bases and J by 0 bases, leaving 11 bases between them. Per the germline V gene, CDR1 is MNHEY and CDR2 is SVGEGT. CDR3 coding DNA: TGTGCCAGCAGTTACGGTCCGGACGTCTCCTACGAGCAGTACTTC. It translates to CASSYGPDVSYEQYF.

The genes are TRBV5-1 and TRBJ2-1; perhaps TRBD1 as D (5 bases). The CDR3 extends over 16 amino acids. CDR1 SGHRS and CDR2 YFSETQ come from the germline V gene. Trimming left V 0 bases short and J 1 base short, with 11 bases between. CDR3 in amino acids: CASSLVVGQSYNEQFF. The DNA for the CDR3 is TGCGCCAGCAGCTTGGTAGTGGGGCAGTCCTACAATGAGCAGTTCTTC.

The chain joins TRBV27 to TRBJ1-6, with TRBD1 identical over 7 bases. The V segment lost 4 bases and the J segment 6 bases; nucleotides outside the gene matches: 3. The germline gives CDR1 MNHEY, CDR2 SMNVEV (reference sequence). The length of the CDR3 is 14 residues. The DNA of the CDR3 is TGTGCCAGCAGTTACGACAGGGTTAATTCACCCCTCCACTTT. Amino acids: CASSYDRVNSPLHF.

The table lists this clone with a few counts. The CDR3 loop is CASSYLTSGRAYNEQFF. The CDR3 DNA follows: TGTGCCAGCAGTTACTTGACTAGCGGGAGGGCCTACAATGAGCAGTTCTTC. V and J are TRBV6-2 or TRBV6-3 and TRBJ2-1, with TRBD2 matching over 14 bases. J gave up 2 bases and V 1 base, and 1 base lay outside the gene matches. CDR3 length: 17 residues. CDR1 and CDR2 from the germline V gene are MNHEY and SVGEGT.

A single count supports this clone. The genes are TRBV11-2 and TRBJ2-1, with 11 bases identical to TRBD1. The trim removed 5 bases at V and 1 base at J, leaving 7 bases unmatched. Germline V gene lookup returns CDR1 SGHAT and CDR2 FQNNGV. The CDR3 covers 17 residues. This CDR3 is CASSARDRGRSYNEQFF. The CDR3 DNA is TGTGCCAGCAGCGCCCGGGACAGGGGGAGGTCCTACAATGAGCAGTTCTTC.

This clone was recorded many times. Compared with germline, one end of the junction differs, possibly owing to a read error. The rearrangement links TRBV6-6 to TRBJ2-7; D remains ambiguous. CDR1 MNHNY and CDR2 SVGAGI come from the germline V gene (reference sequence). The CDR3 is 13 amino acids. The CDR3 DNA sequence: TGTGCCAGCAGCTACTCTGGAGTCTACGAGCAGTACTTC. This encodes CASSYSGVYEQYF.

The rearrangement uses TRBV20-1 and TRBJ2-2; 9 nucleotides line up with TRBD1. Germline loops: CDR1 DFQATT, CDR2 SNEGSKA (reference sequence). V lost 1 base and J lost 9; bases outside the gene matches: 3. The CDR3 consists of 13 residues. The CDR3 sequence: CSARGQGVRELFF. The DNA of the CDR3 is TGCAGTGCTAGAGGACAGGGGGTCAGGGAGCTGTTTTTT.

There are a few counts of this clone. The CDR3 sequence is CASSSIRQAGANVLTF. As DNA, the CDR3 is TGTGCCAGTAGTTCGATCCGACAGGCTGGGGCCAACGTCCTGACTTTC. J is TRBJ2-6 and V is TRBV19, with a weak D call TRBD1 (6 bases). V was trimmed by 5 bases and J by 2 bases, leaving 13 bases between them. The CDR3 contains 16 residues. The V gene's germline CDR1 is LNHDA and CDR2 SQIVND (reference sequence).

There are a few counts of this clone. The V gene is TRBV6-1, the J gene TRBJ2-2; D possibly corresponds to TRBD2 (5 bases). Germline V lookup: CDR1 MNHNS, CDR2 SASEGT. The ends were cut back, 0 bases at V and 1 base at J, with 9 bases in the middle. The length of the CDR3 is 16 residues. CDR3 residues: CASSEASARNTGELFF. For the CDR3, the DNA is TGTGCCAGCAGTGAAGCTAGCGCCAGGAACACCGGGGAGCTGTTTTTT.

At least ten counts were recorded for this clone. This chain links TRBV3-1 with TRBJ1-4; a possible D gene is TRBD1 (6 bases). Between the trimmed V and J ends, which lost 3 bases and 8 bases, there was a span of 19 bases. Germline loops: CDR1 LGHDT, CDR2 YNNKEL (reference sequence). The CDR3 loop spans 16 amino acids. CDR3 sequence: CASSQLPTGPDEKLFF. CDR3 DNA: TGTGCCAGCAGCCAGCTACCTACAGGGCCGGACGAAAAACTGTTTTTT.

The gene calls are TRBV5-1 and TRBJ2-3; unclear D gene. The V gene lost 4 bases and the J gene lost 4 bases, with 13 bases spanning the gap. The germline V gene has CDR1 SGHRS and CDR2 YFSETQ. The CDR3 consists of 14 residues. The DNA of the CDR3 is TGCGCCAGCAGCCAACCCCGCTCCTCAGATACGCAGTATTTT. Translation gives CASSQPRSSDTQYF.

This chain connects TRBV5-6 to TRBJ1-2; possible D gene TRBD1, 5 bases. Trimming shortened V by 5 bases and J by 4 bases, and 21 bases separated the two germline ends. This CDR3 is built from 16 residues. CDR1 and CDR2 from the germline V gene are SGHDT and YYEEEE. CDR3 coding DNA: TGTGCCAGCAGTACCGGGACGGTAGTTTCATCCTATGGCTACACCTTC. Its protein product is CASSTGTVVSSYGYTF.

The sample holds a few counts of this clone. This chain joins TRBV6-1 and TRBJ2-7; unclear D gene. Trimming cost V 5 bases and J 0 bases, with 14 bases left between them. The CDR3 extends over 15 amino acids. Per the germline V gene, CDR1 is MNHNS and CDR2 is SASEGT. The CDR3 reads CASSPRTLSSYEQYF. CDR3 coding DNA: TGTGCCAGCAGTCCAAGGACCCTGAGCTCCTACGAGCAGTACTTC.

This sequence joins TRBV9 and TRBJ2-1; D is tentatively TRBD1 or TRBD2 (5 bases each). The CDR3 extends over 15 amino acids. The V gene lost 5 bases and the J gene lost 8 bases, with 20 bases spanning the gap. CDR1 and CDR2 (germline): SGDLS, YYNGEE. CDR3 nucleotide sequence: TGTGCCAGCAGTCGACGGCTAGGTTTGGGGGATGAGCAGTTCTTC. Encoded protein: CASSRRLGLGDEQFF. Using reference TRBV9 and TRBJ2-1 for the parts outside the CDR3, the full variable domain is DSGVTQTPKHLITATGQRVTLRCSPRSGDLSVYWYQQSLDQGLQFLIQYYNGEERAKGNILERFSAQQFPDLHSELNLSSLELGDSALYFCASSRRLGLGDEQFFGPGTRLTVL.

The chain recombines TRBV4-1 with TRBJ2-3; D gene uncertain. Germline values: CDR1 MGHRA, CDR2 YSYEKL. The CDR3 sequence is 15 residues long. The V end lost 1 base, the J end lost 6 bases, and 14 bases lay between the germline ends. In DNA, the CDR3 is TGCGCCAGCAGCCAAGGGCCCGCCGCAGTTGATACGCAGTATTTT. Translating gives CASSQGPAAVDTQYF.

This clone has a count of ten or more. The genes are TRBV7-2 and TRBJ2-1, with unresolved D. V lost 7 bases, J lost 6 bases, and 10 bases lay in between. This CDR3 contains 12 residues. Germline assignment: CDR1 SGHTA and CDR2 FQGNSA. CDR3 bases: TGTGCCAGCACCGATTTCGGCAATGAGCAGTTCTTC. It codes for CASTDFGNEQFF.

This sequence joins TRBV6-4 and TRBJ2-2, with a weak D call TRBD1 (5 bases). Germline CDR1 reads MRHNA; CDR2 reads SNTAGT. Trimming took 2 bases from V and 0 from J, leaving 13 bases between them. CDR3 length: 17 amino acids. In DNA form, the CDR3 reads TGTGCCAGCAGTGACCCCCCAGGGTTCGCGAACACCGGGGAGCTGTTTTTT. This encodes CASSDPPGFANTGELFF.

This clone was counted between two and nine times. The rearrangement joins TRBV6-1 to TRBJ2-7; D is undetermined. The CDR3 has 14 residues. CDR1 MNHNS and CDR2 SASEGT come from the germline V gene. V gave up 7 bases and J gave up 0 bases, with 13 bases separating them. This chain's CDR3 is CASTVDGSSYEQYF. The CDR3 nucleotides read TGTGCCAGCACCGTGGACGGTAGCTCCTACGAGCAGTACTTC.

Of note for this clone: An end of the junction does not agree with germline; a read error may underlie this. The V and J genes are TRBV6-5 and TRBJ1-2, with TRBD1 matching 8 bases. The V gene's germline CDR1 is MNHEY and CDR2 SVGAGI. The CDR3 sequence is 16 residues long. The CDR3 nucleotides are TGTGCCAGCAGATACTACCCAGGGGGCGCATACTATGGCTACACCTTC. Translated, it gives CASRYYPGGAYYGYTF.

By sample share, this clone is medium-sized. This chain joins TRBV20-1 and TRBJ2-7; tentative D call: TRBD1 (6 bases). With 5 bases removed from V and 1 base from J, the gap between germline ends came to 12 bases. Looked up from germline, CDR1 is DFQATT and CDR2 is SNEGSKA (reference sequence). The CDR3 has 13 residues. CDR3 residues: CSAQDRDSYEQYF. CDR3 in DNA: TGCAGTGCTCAGGACAGAGATTCCTACGAGCAGTACTTC.

This clone has a handful of counts. The chain combines TRBV30 with TRBJ2-6; D perhaps matches TRBD2 (5 bases). CDR1 and CDR2 (germline): GTSNPN, SVGIG (reference sequence). V was trimmed by 0 bases and J by 2 bases, leaving 14 bases between them. The CDR3 has 17 residues. This CDR3 is CAWSVFEGLTGANVLTF. For the CDR3, the DNA is TGTGCCTGGAGTGTATTCGAGGGCTTGACTGGGGCCAACGTCCTGACTTTC.

The chain has TRBV18 and TRBJ1-1, with D perhaps TRBD1 (6 bases). Germline loops: CDR1 KGHSH, CDR2 LQKENI. The CDR3 sequence is 14 residues long. Trimming removed 3 bases at V and 1 base at J, with 9 bases between. DNA for the CDR3: TGTGCCAGCTCACCCTGGGGGCGGAACACTGAAGCTTTCTTT. This gives the protein CASSPWGRNTEAFF. The full variable domain, in which reference TRBV18 and TRBJ1-1 provide the parts outside the CDR3, is NAGVMQNPRHLVRRRGQEARLRCSPMKGHSHVYWYRQLPEEGLKFMVYLQKENIIDESGMPKERFSAEFPKEGPSILRIQQVVRGDSAAYFCASSPWGRNTEAFFGQGTRLTVV.

This clone appeared a few times. The chain's CDR3 is CASSQAVDEQFF. The CDR3 DNA is TGTGCCAGCAGCCAGGCAGTCGATGAGCAGTTCTTC. The chain recombines TRBV7-2 with TRBJ2-1; no clear D. V was shortened by 5 bases and J by 8 bases, with 10 bases between the two germline ends. The germline V gene encodes CDR1 SGHTA and CDR2 FQGNSA. The CDR3 runs to 12 residues. Full variable domain (remainder filled in from reference TRBV7-2 and TRBJ2-1): GAGVSQSPSNKVTEKGKDVELRCDPISGHTALYWYRQSLGQGLEFLIYFQGNSAPDKSGLPSDRFSAERTGGSVSTLTIQRTQQEDSAVYLCASSQAVDEQFFGPGTRLTVL.

This clone was seen a few times. The chain links TRBV4-2 to TRBJ2-6; a weak D match, TRBD1 (5 bases). The CDR3 covers 16 residues. V gave up 0 bases and J gave up 0 bases, with 6 bases separating them. Germline CDR1 and CDR2: LGHNA and YNFKEQ. The CDR3 is CASSQDQGSGANVLTF. CDR3 nucleotides: TGTGCCAGCAGCCAAGATCAGGGCTCTGGGGCCAACGTCCTGACTTTC.

This clone was counted many times. The J gene is TRBJ1-2, the V gene TRBV3-1, with 9 nucleotides matching TRBD1. Losses at the gene ends were 1 base for V and 7 bases for J; bases not matched to a gene: 7. CDR1 is LGHDT and CDR2 is YNNKEL in the germline V gene (reference sequence). This CDR3 has 15 amino acids. CDR3 protein: CASSQAGQGMSGYTF. The CDR3 DNA follows: TGTGCCAGCAGCCAAGCCGGACAGGGGATGAGTGGCTACACCTTC. The whole variable domain, filled in from reference TRBV3-1 and TRBJ1-2, reads DTAVSQTPKYLVTQMGNDKSIKCEQNLGHDTMYWYKQDSKKFLKIMFSYNNKELIINETVPNRFSPKSPDKAHLNLHINSLELGDSAVYFCASSQAGQGMSGYTFGSGTRLTVV.

The CDR3 region has the DNA TGTGCCAGCAGAACCTACAGGGGTTGGACTGAAGCTTTCTTT. It encodes CASRTYRGWTEAFF. This sequence joins TRBV6-1 and TRBJ1-1; 7 bases agree with TRBD1. Per the germline V gene, CDR1 is MNHNS and CDR2 is SASEGT. The ends lost 6 bases at V and 5 bases at J; junction bases unmatched: 9. The CDR3 contains 14 residues.